This T cell receptor beta chain is drawn from a study of yellow fever vaccine responses in identical twins. Points from the study as a whole: It has been reported that, in twins, the vaccine T cell response seemed partly convergent and partly personalized.

TCRdb re-called the RT-PCR reads with MiXCR, one entry per CDR3 protein. Here the sample spans under 9,000 distinct CDR3 sequences, over 80% being singletons. With respect to this clonotype: As yet, its antigen is unknown.

The CDR3 consists of 11 residues. Germline V gene sequence: CDR1 SGHAT, CDR2 FQDESV (reference sequence). The V gene lost 5 bases and the J gene lost 7 bases, with 9 bases spanning the gap. Sample: T cells from blood (PBMCs), unsorted or a sorted subset (not recorded which), taken before or after yellow fever vaccination (not recorded which). This chain uses TRBV11-1 with TRBJ2-7, with D possibly called TRBD1 or TRBD2 (5 bases each). The sequence derives from a woman in her late teens or twenties who received the yellow fever vaccine. The CDR3 sequence is CASSKGPEQYV. The CDR3, as DNA: TGTGCCAGCAGCAAGGGACCGGAGCAGTACGTC.